The 15 T cell receptor beta chains given below trace back to one sample, sequenced in a study of T cells in Graves' hyperthyroidism and ophthalmopathy. TCR beta CDR3 regions were amplified from RNA transcripts. The study used the HTBI primer set for a first-round RT-PCR of the TCR CDR3. TCRdb itself ran the multiplex PCR reads through MiXCR, one entry per CDR3 protein. The data hold some 800,000 distinct CDR3 sequences, with roughly 40% observed a single time. What was sequenced was blood. The receptors were sampled from a man younger than 35 with Graves' hyperthyroidism.

The V gene is TRBV20-1, the J gene TRBJ2-7, with 10 bases aligning to TRBD1. Losses at the gene ends were 3 bases for V and 2 bases for J; bases not matched to a gene: 10. Germline values: CDR1 DFQATT, CDR2 SNEGSKA (reference sequence). This CDR3 region has 16 residues. The CDR3 protein is CSARDTDRGATYEQYF. The CDR3, as DNA: TGCAGTGCTAGGGATACGGACAGGGGGGCTACCTACGAGCAGTACTTC.

This clonotype was recorded many times. This chain links TRBV7-2 with TRBJ1-3; D uncertain. The CDR3 consists of 15 residues. V was cut by 2 bases and J by 0 bases, with 8 bases left in between. The germline V gene encodes CDR1 SGHTA and CDR2 FQGNSA. Written as DNA, the CDR3 is TGTGCCAGCAGCTTAATGGGGAGCTCTGGAAACACCATATATTTT. Translated, it gives CASSLMGSSGNTIYF. The variable domain in full, with the rest retrieved from reference TRBV7-2 and TRBJ1-3, is GAGVSQSPSNKVTEKGKDVELRCDPISGHTALYWYRQSLGQGLEFLIYFQGNSAPDKSGLPSDRFSAERTGGSVSTLTIQRTQQEDSAVYLCASSLMGSSGNTIYFGEGSWLTVV.

The V call is TRBV4-2, the J call TRBJ1-1, with D uncertain. CDR1 LGHNA and CDR2 YNFKEQ come from the germline V gene. The CDR3 covers 15 residues. The ends were cut back, 4 bases at V and 0 bases at J, with 12 bases in the middle. CDR3: CASSPTGPMNTEAFF. CDR3 nucleotides: TGTGCCAGCAGCCCGACGGGCCCCATGAACACTGAAGCTTTCTTT.

Concerning this clonotype: A read error may be the cause here, since a much bigger clone is one base away. The rearrangement uses TRBV7-3 and TRBJ1-6; TRBD1 is a possible D gene (5 bases). Germline values: CDR1 SGHTA, CDR2 FQGTGA. V was shortened by 9 bases and J by 11 bases, with 17 bases between the two germline ends. There are 13 residues in the CDR3. In nucleotides, the CDR3 is TGTGCCAGGGACCCCGGGGCAGCCGCACCCCTCCACTTT. Its protein is CARDPGAAAPLHF. Drawing the rest from reference TRBV7-3 and TRBJ1-6, the complete variable domain is GAGVSQTPSNKVTEKGKYVELRCDPISGHTALYWYRQSLGQGPEFLIYFQGTGAADDSGLPNDRFFAVRPEGSVSTLKIQRTERGDSAVYLCARDPGAAAPLHFGNGTRLTVT.

This clonotype was counted ten times or more. The rearrangement joins TRBV15 to TRBJ1-1, with D possibly TRBD1 on 5 matching bases. The V end lost 6 bases, the J end lost 4 bases, and 18 bases lay between the germline ends. CDR1 and CDR2 from the germline V gene are LNHNV and YYDKDF (reference sequence). The CDR3 has 15 amino acids. As DNA, the CDR3 is TGTGCCACCAGTCCCCAGGGCTTGGAGGGCACTGAAGCTTTCTTT. This codes for CATSPQGLEGTEAFF.

In its sample, this clonotype was seen many times. The rearrangement uses TRBV6-5 and TRBJ1-6; D uncertain. The CDR3 spans 12 residues. V dropped 6 bases and J dropped 9 bases, with 9 bases sitting between them. Looked up from germline, CDR1 is MNHEY and CDR2 is SVGAGI. The CDR3 DNA reads TGTGCCAGCAGCCAAACTGGTTCACCCCTCCACTTT. Translation: CASSQTGSPLHF.

The CDR3 reads CASSVGALNTGELFF. The CDR3 DNA reads TGTGCCAGCAGCGTAGGAGCCCTGAACACCGGGGAGCTGTTTTTT. The genes are TRBV9 and TRBJ2-2; D gene unclear. Germline values: CDR1 SGDLS, CDR2 YYNGEE. V was clipped by 0 bases and J by 1 base, with 7 bases between them. This CDR3 has 15 residues. The variable domain in full, with the rest retrieved from reference TRBV9 and TRBJ2-2, is DSGVTQTPKHLITATGQRVTLRCSPRSGDLSVYWYQQSLDQGLQFLIQYYNGEERAKGNILERFSAQQFPDLHSELNLSSLELGDSALYFCASSVGALNTGELFFGEGSRLTVL.

As concerns this clonotype: One end of the junction varies from germline; a read error may be responsible. The V and J genes are TRBV10-2 and TRBJ2-2; 8 bases agree with TRBD1. The CDR3 contains 13 residues. Per germline, CDR1 WSHSY and CDR2 SAAADI. The CDR3 sequence is CALQGGNTGELFF. The CDR3 DNA is TGTGCCCTACAGGGGGGGAACACCGGGGAGCTGTTTTTT.

A word on this clonotype: An end of the junction differs from the germline gene, which may be a read error. V is TRBV10-3 and J is TRBJ2-7; no definite D call. Germline-derived CDR1 and CDR2 are ENHRY and SYGVKD. The CDR3 is made up of 11 amino acids. The CDR3, as DNA: TGTGCCAGCAGTGATCAGAACGAGCAGTACTTC. Encoded protein: CASSDQNEQYF.

The chain joins TRBV7-9 to TRBJ1-1; D is ambiguous. The CDR3 has 14 residues. Deletions cut 2 bases from V and 4 bases from J, with 11 bases between. Germline loops: CDR1 SEHNR, CDR2 FQNEAQ (reference sequence). CDR3 bases: TGTGCCAGCAGCTTAACCGGGGATCCCACTGAAGCTTTCTTT. This sequence encodes CASSLTGDPTEAFF.

This clonotype was counted many times. The chain carries TRBV7-9 and TRBJ2-7; the D is unclear. Germline V gives CDR1 SEHNR, CDR2 FQNEAQ (reference sequence). The CDR3 extends over 11 amino acids. V was clipped by 5 bases and J by 7 bases, with 9 bases between them. Here the CDR3 DNA reads TGTGCCAGCAGCGCGTCGAATGAGCAGTACTTC. Its translation: CASSASNEQYF.

This clonotype was detected once. V and J are TRBV29-1 and TRBJ2-2, with D possibly called TRBD1 or TRBD2 (5 bases each). Trimming stripped 6 bases from V and 2 bases from J, with 13 bases between. Germline loops: CDR1 SQVTM, CDR2 ANQGSEA. CDR3 length: 14 residues. CDR3 nucleotide sequence: TGCAGCGTCCCCGGGGCAGCAAACACCGGGGAGCTGTTTTTT. Protein sequence: CSVPGAANTGELFF.

In its sample, this clonotype was seen many times. The rearrangement links TRBV29-1 to TRBJ1-1; D not resolved. Germline CDR1 reads SQVTM; CDR2 reads ANQGSEA. CDR3 length: 14 residues. V was pared by 4 bases and J by 2 bases, with 14 bases between. CDR3 protein: CSVGDGVRNTEAFF. DNA of the CDR3: TGCAGCGTTGGAGACGGGGTTAGAAACACTGAAGCTTTCTTT.

This clonotype was observed at least ten times. This rearrangement joins TRBV7-9 to TRBJ1-1; possible D gene TRBD1, 5 bases. CDR1 and CDR2 from the germline V gene are SEHNR and FQNEAQ (reference sequence). The CDR3 sequence is 12 residues long. V lost 1 base and J lost 7, with 7 bases in between. The CDR3 here is CASSLGDSEAFF. The CDR3 bases are TGTGCCAGCAGCTTAGGCGACAGTGAAGCTTTCTTT.

The table lists this clonotype with many counts. The chain recombines TRBV20-1 with TRBJ1-1; 9 positions agree with TRBD1. V dropped 6 bases and J dropped 6; count of bases not matched to a gene: 11. Germline V CDR1 and CDR2: DFQATT, SNEGSKA (reference sequence). The CDR3 is 14 residues long. The CDR3 DNA reads TGCAGTGCCCTACGACAGGGGGAAGGGGCTGAAGCTTTCTTT. Its protein product is CSALRQGEGAEAFF.